This paragraph reports one T cell receptor beta chain. The CDR3 is 13 amino acids. Germline V gene sequence: CDR1 SQVTM, CDR2 ANQGSEA. The V end was cut by 3 bases, the J end by 5 bases, with 11 bases between. The source of the sample is a study of shared clonotypes between healthy human individuals. The data were produced by immunoSEQ multiplex PCR, yet TCRdb's version contains in-frame clones alone and is incomplete. The profile covers approximately 2.5 million clones, with roughly 93% appearing a single time and roughly 0.36% taken by the ten largest. V and J are TRBV29-1 and TRBJ2-1, with unresolved D. The TCR sequence derives from a man aged 18-30 years in good health. Some clones in this sample may be carry-over from other donors' samples. The specimen sequenced was naive CD4+ T cells from PBMCs. Sample subset: CD45RA+ positively selected. The chain's CDR3 is CSVERLYNNEQFF. CDR3 in DNA: TGCAGCGTTGAGCGGCTTTACAACAATGAGCAGTTCTTC.